Below, 9 T cell receptor beta chains from the same sample are listed, as sequenced in a study of PD-L1 blockade in urothelial cancer. Time point noted: pretreatment peripheral blood. The repertoire was sequenced with immunoSEQ multiplex PCR; TCRdb's copy has only in-frame clones and lacks some. The profile covers roughly 50,000 clones, with 87% appearing a single time and approximately 14% taken by the ten largest. The specimen comprised PBMCs, sampled around atezolizumab (anti-PD-L1) treatment. These receptor sequences come from an older woman with urothelial cancer.

The V and J genes are TRBV19 and TRBJ1-2; D is undetermined. This CDR3 is built from 13 residues. V gave up 7 bases and J gave up 3 bases, with 12 bases separating them. CDR1 and CDR2 (germline): LNHDA, SQIVND (reference sequence). CDR3 nucleotide sequence: TGTGCCAGTAAGCCCAGGCCCGACTATGGCTACACCTTC. Its translation is CASKPRPDYGYTF.

The rearrangement links TRBV18 to TRBJ1-2, with D unresolved. V lost 2 bases to trimming and J lost 6 bases, with 10 bases between them. Germline V gene data show CDR1 as KGHSH and CDR2 as LQKENI. The CDR3 is 13 residues long. CDR3 nucleotide sequence: TGTGCCAGCTCACCAGAGGTATTGGATGGCTACACCTTC. Its protein product is CASSPEVLDGYTF.

The rearrangement uses TRBV6-5 and TRBJ2-2; D is possibly TRBD1 (6 bases). V lost 2 bases, J lost 4 bases, and 8 bases lay in between. The CDR3 consists of 14 residues. Germline CDR1 and CDR2: MNHEY and SVGAGI. CDR3 in DNA: TGTGCCAGCAGTTACGGACAGTTCACCGGGGAGCTGTTTTTT. Translating it yields CASSYGQFTGELFF.

This chain links TRBV5-1 with TRBJ2-3; 10 positions match TRBD2. After removal of 4 bases from V and 5 bases from J, the junction contained 4 bases not matched to a gene. Germline CDR1 is SGHRS and CDR2 is YFSETQ. The CDR3 consists of 14 residues. Written as DNA, the CDR3 is TGCGCCAGCAGCACAGCGGGGGGGTTAGATACGCAGTATTTT. Its protein is CASSTAGGLDTQYF.

This clone was detected only once. The rearrangement uses TRBV28 and TRBJ2-7, with D tentatively TRBD1 (6 bases). The CDR3 is made up of 14 amino acids. The germline V gene has CDR1 MDHEN and CDR2 SYDVKM. V lost 6 bases, J lost 3 bases, and 15 bases lay in between. The chain's CDR3 is CASSRTGTNYEQYF. CDR3 in DNA: TGTGCCAGCAGCCGAACCGGGACAAACTACGAGCAGTACTTC. The full variable domain, in which reference TRBV28 and TRBJ2-7 provide the parts outside the CDR3, is DVKVTQSSRYLVKRTGEKVFLECVQDMDHENMFWYRQDPGLGLRLIYFSYDVKMKEKGDIPEGYSVSREKKERFSLILESASTNQTSMYLCASSRTGTNYEQYFGPGTRLTVT.

The chain is built from TRBV14 and TRBJ2-7, with 11 bases fitting TRBD1. V trimming: 4 bases; J trimming: 6 bases; junction bases outside the gene matches: 11. Per germline, CDR1 SGHDN and CDR2 FVKESK. There are 16 residues in the CDR3. CDR3 sequence reads: CASSLKPRTGGIEQYF. For the CDR3, the DNA is TGTGCCAGCAGCCTAAAACCGAGGACAGGGGGCATCGAGCAGTACTTC. Using reference TRBV14 and TRBJ2-7 for the parts outside the CDR3, the full variable domain is EAGVTQFPSHSVIEKGQTVTLRCDPISGHDNLYWYRRVMGKEIKFLLHFVKESKQDESGMPNNRFLAERTGGTYSTLKVQPAELEDSGVYFCASSLKPRTGGIEQYFGPGTRLTVT.

The chain uses TRBV4-1 and TRBJ2-1; the D gene is possibly TRBD2 (6 bases). Trimming pared 0 bases from V and 9 bases from J, leaving 18 bases between. The CDR3 is 16 residues long. The germline V gene encodes CDR1 MGHRA and CDR2 YSYEKL. CDR3 nucleotide sequence: TGCGCCAGCAGCCAAGAGGGTGGCGCGGGGATTGGTGAGCAGTTCTTC. It specifies CASSQEGGAGIGEQFF.

The gene calls are TRBV14 and TRBJ2-7; D perhaps matches TRBD1 (6 bases). The CDR3 runs 14 residues. Per germline, CDR1 SGHDN and CDR2 FVKESK. V lost 4 bases and J 0 bases, leaving 10 bases between the germline ends. The CDR3 spells CASSLYRDSYEQYF. In DNA, the CDR3 is TGTGCCAGCAGCCTTTACAGGGACTCCTACGAGCAGTACTTC.

The CDR3 here is CASSVTGTSGGSNEQFF. CDR3 bases: TGTGCCAGCAGCGTCACCGGGACTAGCGGGGGTAGTAATGAGCAGTTCTTC. The chain carries TRBV9 and TRBJ2-1; the match to TRBD2 covers 14 bases. CDR1 is SGDLS and CDR2 is YYNGEE in the germline V gene. V dropped 2 bases and J dropped 7; count of bases not matched to a gene: 8. The CDR3 contains 17 residues.